The subject of this entry is one T cell receptor (beta chain). Amplified regions were TCR beta CDR3 sequences from RNA transcripts. HTBI primers were the set used in a first-round RT-PCR of the TCR CDR3. TCRdb passed the multiplex PCR reads through MiXCR, listing each CDR3 protein once. The table shows a few hundred thousand distinct CDR3 sequences, with approximately 14% occurring only once. The sample belongs to a study of T cells in Graves' hyperthyroidism and ophthalmopathy. The germline gives CDR1 SNHLY, CDR2 FYNNEI. The CDR3 contains 12 residues. With 6 bases removed from V and 15 bases from J, the gap between germline ends came to 18 bases.

This receptor was taken from a woman aged 40 to 50 with Graves' ophthalmopathy. The chain recombines TRBV2 with TRBJ2-1, with a possible D match to TRBD2 (6 bases). Sequences were obtained from blood. DNA for the CDR3: TGTGCCAGCAGCCCTAGGAGGGACCCTGGGTTCTTC. It codes for CASSPRRDPGFF.